The 25 T cell receptor beta chains presented below share a single source sample, sequenced in a study of blood T cell repertoires in COVID-19. Method: immunoSEQ multiplex PCR; TCRdb's copy keeps in-frame clones and lacks some. The repertoire has over 250,000 clones, approximately 91% of them found once; the top ten carry approximately 2.1%. The sample taken for sequencing was peripheral blood. The receptors stem from a woman younger than 45 with COVID-19, enrolled during active disease.

The chain carries TRBV27 and TRBJ1-2, with 7 bases matching TRBD1. The CDR3 loop spans 13 amino acids. The V and J ends lost 3 bases and 4 bases, in that order; junction bases with no gene match: 2. CDR1 and CDR2 (germline): MNHEY, SMNVEV (reference sequence). Here the CDR3 reads CASSLDRRYGYTF. The CDR3 nucleotides are TGTGCCAGCAGTTTGGACAGGCGCTATGGCTACACCTTC.

This rearrangement joins TRBV3-1 (or the pseudogene TRBV3-2) to TRBJ1-1, with 7 bases fitting TRBD1. The V gene end was trimmed by 4 bases and the J gene end by 1 base; junction bases not matched to a gene: 6. This CDR3 is 15 amino acids long. Germline CDR1 reads LGHDT; CDR2 reads YNNKEL (reference sequence). The CDR3: CASSRGQVENTEAFF. The CDR3 region has the DNA TGTGCCAGCAGCCGAGGACAGGTCGAGAACACTGAAGCTTTCTTT.

This chain uses TRBV7-9 with TRBJ1-2; no clear D. The CDR3 runs to 15 residues. Germline lookup yields CDR1 SEHNR and CDR2 FQNEAQ (reference sequence). V was clipped by 3 bases and J by 0 bases, with 11 bases between them. In DNA form, the CDR3 reads TGTGCCAGCAGCTTTGAGACAAGAGCTAACTATGGCTACACCTTC. This encodes CASSFETRANYGYTF.

This sequence joins TRBV30 and TRBJ1-3; 7 positions match TRBD1. Germline V gene lookup returns CDR1 GTSNPN and CDR2 SVGIG (reference sequence). The J segment lost 4 bases and the V segment lost 8 bases, leaving 5 bases of the junction unmatched. The CDR3 consists of 12 residues. The CDR3 DNA follows: TGTGCCAGTCAGGGGGACGGAAACACCATATATTTT. Its protein is CASQGDGNTIYF.

This chain uses TRBV6-6 with TRBJ2-2, with TRBD1 matching 9 bases. Germline CDR1 reads MNHNY; CDR2 reads SVGAGI (reference sequence). The V and J ends lost 6 bases and 8 bases, in that order; junction bases with no gene match: 7. This CDR3 comprises 14 residues. The DNA for the CDR3 is TGTGCCAGCAGGCCGGGACAGGGAGGTGGGGAGCTGTTTTTT. Translating gives CASRPGQGGGELFF.

This clone was seen a few times. The chain links TRBV18 to TRBJ1-3; 7 positions match TRBD1. CDR3 length: 16 amino acids. Germline CDR1 KGHSH, CDR2 LQKENI. The junction had 5 bases not matched to a gene; V was cut back by 3 bases and J by 0 bases. This chain's CDR3 is CASSPDRTSSGNTIYF. The CDR3 bases are TGTGCCAGCTCACCGGACAGGACGAGCTCTGGAAACACCATATATTTT.

The chain couples TRBV25-1 to TRBJ1-4; D gene ambiguous. CDR1 and CDR2 from the germline V gene are MGHDK and SYGVNS. Trimming left V 3 bases short and J 0 bases short, with 8 bases between. The CDR3 totals 15 residues. This chain's CDR3 is CASSDWQSTNEKLFF. CDR3 DNA: TGTGCCAGCAGTGATTGGCAGTCAACTAATGAAAAACTGTTTTTT.

This clone occurred once. The chain carries TRBV27 and TRBJ2-1, with 9 bases fitting TRBD2. V shed 4 bases and J 5 bases; nucleotides not matched to a gene: 3. This CDR3 has 14 residues. Germline V lookup: CDR1 MNHEY, CDR2 SMNVEV (reference sequence). CDR3 nucleotide sequence: TGTGCCAGCAGTTCCATAGCGGGAGACAATGAGCAGTTCTTC. It yields the protein CASSSIAGDNEQFF.

The chain carries TRBV18 and TRBJ1-1, with D tentatively TRBD1 (5 bases). There are 12 residues in the CDR3. In germline, CDR1 is KGHSH, CDR2 LQKENI. Trimming took off 6 bases at V and 5 bases at J, with 10 bases between the two ends. The CDR3 DNA sequence: TGTGCCAGCTCCGAGAAGGGGACTGAAGCTTTCTTT. Translation: CASSEKGTEAFF.

This chain joins TRBV27 and TRBJ2-7; D not certain. The CDR3 consists of 10 residues. Germline CDR1 MNHEY, CDR2 SMNVEV (reference sequence). The V gene lost 8 bases and the J gene lost 2 bases, with 4 bases spanning the gap. The CDR3 DNA is TGTGCCAGCGGAGCCTACGAGCAGTACTTC. It yields the protein CASGAYEQYF.

The gene calls are TRBV10-3 and TRBJ2-1, with 10 bases that match TRBD2. The CDR3 is made up of 13 amino acids. Germline trimming cut 11 bases from V and 8 bases from J; bases unmatched to any gene: 9. Germline assignment: CDR1 ENHRY and CDR2 SYGVKD. CDR3 amino acids: CAVRLAGPDEQFF. CDR3 nucleotide sequence: TGTGCCGTGCGACTAGCGGGCCCCGATGAGCAGTTCTTC.

The gene calls are TRBV2 and TRBJ2-5; 7 positions agree with TRBD2. CDR3 size: 14 residues. The junction had 9 bases not matched to a gene; V was cut back by 6 bases and J by 5 bases. Germline loops: CDR1 SNHLY, CDR2 FYNNEI. The chain's CDR3 is CASRTGIGGETQYF. The CDR3 DNA sequence: TGTGCCAGCAGGACTGGGATCGGGGGGGAGACCCAGTACTTC.

The chain joins TRBV5-1 to TRBJ1-5, with 7 bases matching TRBD1. The CDR3 contains 14 residues. V lost 4 bases to trimming and J lost 6 bases; unmatched junction nucleotides: 7. Germline V CDR1 and CDR2: SGHRS, YFSETQ. This CDR3 is CASSPQGFGQPQHF. The CDR3 DNA reads TGCGCCAGCAGCCCACAGGGGTTCGGTCAGCCCCAGCATTTT.

The rearrangement joins TRBV5-1 to TRBJ2-4; TRBD1 is a possible D gene (6 bases). V gave up 0 bases and J gave up 9 bases, with 13 bases separating them. Germline CDR1 is SGHRS and CDR2 is YFSETQ. This CDR3 is built from 14 residues. The CDR3 DNA reads as TGCGCCAGCAGCTTGGCAGGGGCGGATAGCATTCAGTACTTC. Amino acid sequence: CASSLAGADSIQYF.

The V gene is TRBV7-2, the J gene TRBJ2-4; 10 positions match TRBD2. Trimming cost V 1 base and J 15 bases; bases outside gene matches: 6. CDR3 length: 13 amino acids. Looked up from germline, CDR1 is SGHTA and CDR2 is FQGNSA. CDR3: CASSLGQREGLYF. Written as DNA, the CDR3 is TGTGCCAGCAGCTTAGGTCAGCGGGAGGGGCTGTACTTC.

The CDR3 sequence is CASSVGGRDTEAFF. DNA for the CDR3: TGTGCCAGCAGCGTAGGAGGGAGGGACACTGAAGCTTTCTTT. The chain recombines TRBV9 with TRBJ1-1; D is uncertain. From germline, CDR1 is SGDLS and CDR2 YYNGEE. CDR3 length equals 14 residues. V lost 0 bases and J 3 bases, leaving 9 bases between the germline ends.

The rearrangement joins TRBV14 to TRBJ2-3; TRBD1 is a possible D gene (6 bases). Trimming removed 4 bases at V and 1 base at J, with 9 bases between. Germline lookup yields CDR1 SGHDN and CDR2 FVKESK. This CDR3 spans 14 amino acids. The CDR3 region has the DNA TGTGCCAGCAGCCTCAACAGGGGCACAGATACGCAGTATTTT. Encoded protein: CASSLNRGTDTQYF. Variable domain in full (rest from reference TRBV14 and TRBJ2-3): EAGVTQFPSHSVIEKGQTVTLRCDPISGHDNLYWYRRVMGKEIKFLLHFVKESKQDESGMPNNRFLAERTGGTYSTLKVQPAELEDSGVYFCASSLNRGTDTQYFGPGTRLTVL.

The V and J genes are TRBV5-5 and TRBJ1-2; D gene ambiguous. Germline-derived CDR1 and CDR2 are SGHKS and YYEKEE (reference sequence). This CDR3 contains 12 residues. V lost 1 base and J lost 7, with 8 bases in between. The CDR3 region has the DNA TGTGCCAGCAGCTTGATTGAGGGTGGCTACACCTTC. It encodes CASSLIEGGYTF.

The V and J genes are TRBV15 and TRBJ2-7; 8 nucleotides align to TRBD1. CDR3 length: 18 amino acids. With 0 bases clipped from V and 7 bases from J, the junction kept 17 bases outside the gene matches. Germline V gene lookup returns CDR1 LNHNV and CDR2 YYDKDF (reference sequence). CDR3 nucleotides: TGTGCCACCAGCAGAGATGACTTAGGGGCAGGGGGCCGTGGGGAGCAGTACTTC. Its protein product is CATSRDDLGAGGRGEQYF.

The chain links TRBV18 to TRBJ2-1; 9 nucleotides line up with TRBD1. V was pared by 5 bases and J by 7 bases, with 9 bases of the junction left unmatched. This CDR3 contains 15 residues. Germline loops: CDR1 KGHSH, CDR2 LQKENI. CDR3 loop: CASSNGQGRRNEQFF. The CDR3 DNA reads TGTGCCAGCTCAAACGGACAGGGGCGTCGAAATGAGCAGTTCTTC.

CDR3 sequence (DNA): TGTGCCACCAGCAGAGCAACCTTGGGGACAGGGCCCTCCTACGAGCAGTACTTC. It is translated as CATSRATLGTGPSYEQYF. This chain links TRBV15 with TRBJ2-7; 9 positions agree with TRBD1. This CDR3 comprises 18 residues. V was pared by 1 base and J by 0 bases, with 10 bases of the junction left unmatched. The germline V gene has CDR1 LNHNV and CDR2 YYDKDF (reference sequence).

The V and J genes are TRBV6-1 and TRBJ1-5; D uncertain. The CDR3 is 14 residues long. Germline V CDR1 and CDR2: MNHNS, SASEGT. V lost 2 bases to trimming and J lost 0 bases, with 5 bases between them. CDR3 residues: CASSETYSNQPQHF. The CDR3 DNA follows: TGTGCCAGCAGTGAAACTTATAGCAATCAGCCCCAGCATTTT.

This clone was picked up a small number of times. This chain joins TRBV7-9 and TRBJ2-2, with TRBD2 identical over 9 bases. This CDR3 contains 16 residues. With V trimmed by 5 bases and J by 2 bases, 6 bases remained unmatched. In germline, CDR1 is SEHNR, CDR2 FQNEAQ (reference sequence). The CDR3 nucleotides read TGTGCCAGCAGCCGAATAGCGGGAGTAAACACCGGGGAGCTGTTTTTT. This encodes CASSRIAGVNTGELFF.

CDR3 in amino acids: CASRSGGFYQPQHF. DNA of the CDR3: TGTGCCAGTAGGTCGGGGGGGTTCTATCAGCCCCAGCATTTT. The chain has TRBV19 and TRBJ1-5, with a possible D match to TRBD1 (5 bases). Trimming removed 6 bases from V and 5 bases from J, with 14 bases in between. CDR3 length equals 14 residues. Germline V gene lookup returns CDR1 LNHDA and CDR2 SQIVND (reference sequence).

The J gene is TRBJ1-1, the V gene TRBV10-2, with a tentative D call TRBD1 (6 bases). The V gene's germline CDR1 is WSHSY and CDR2 SAAADI. V lost 4 bases, J lost 2 bases, and 11 bases lay in between. CDR3 length: 14 residues. The CDR3 protein is CASSVRTDNTEAFF. DNA for the CDR3: TGCGCCAGCAGTGTCAGGACAGATAACACTGAAGCTTTCTTT.